The 29 T cell receptor beta chains in this list originate from one sample, sequenced in a study of blood T cell repertoires in COVID-19. Some clones are missing from TCRdb's copy, which holds only in-frame ones; the method was immunoSEQ multiplex PCR. This table has roughly 140,000 clones, around 86% appearing once. The sequencing sample was made of peripheral blood. The receptors were gathered from a man between 65 and 85 years old with acute or convalescent COVID-19.

The genes are TRBV4-1 and TRBJ1-1; TRBD1 matches 7 bases. There are 15 residues in the CDR3. In germline, CDR1 is MGHRA, CDR2 YSYEKL. With 5 bases clipped from V and 0 bases from J, the junction kept 6 bases outside the gene matches. The CDR3 DNA follows: TGCGCCAGCAGCGCTCGGGACAGCTTGAACACTGAAGCTTTCTTT. Translation gives CASSARDSLNTEAFF.

The chain carries TRBV18 and TRBJ2-7; D gene unclear. The CDR3 has 15 amino acids. Germline CDR1 is KGHSH and CDR2 is LQKENI. V shed 0 bases and J shed 5 bases, with 14 bases lying between them. As DNA, the CDR3 is TGTGCCAGCTCACCACCGAGAACGAGGCCTGACGAGCAGTACTTC. Encoded protein: CASSPPRTRPDEQYF.

The CDR3 here is CASSPPGQGINYGYTF. The DNA of the CDR3 is TGTGCCAGTAGTCCCCCGGGACAGGGAATAAACTATGGCTACACCTTC. The chain is built from TRBV19 and TRBJ1-2; 9 nucleotides agree with TRBD1. The CDR3 is 16 residues long. V shed 5 bases, J shed 2 bases, and the junction held 9 bases outside the gene matches. Germline V lookup: CDR1 LNHDA, CDR2 SQIVND (reference sequence).

V is TRBV7-2 and J is TRBJ1-2, with unresolved D. CDR1 is SGHTA and CDR2 is FQGNSA in the germline V gene. This CDR3 contains 14 residues. The V gene lost 1 base and the J gene lost 9 bases, with 15 bases spanning the gap. The DNA of the CDR3 is TGTGCCAGCAGCTTAGTTTCCCCGGGGAGTAGCTACACCTTC. Amino acids: CASSLVSPGSSYTF.

The chain combines TRBV25-1 with TRBJ2-1; a weak D match, TRBD2 (6 bases). Trimming removed 3 bases from V and 9 bases from J, with 21 bases in between. The germline gives CDR1 MGHDK, CDR2 SYGVNS. The CDR3 totals 16 residues. As DNA, the CDR3 is TGTGCCAGCAGTGATTTGGCGGGACCCTCGGGAAGTGAGCAGTTCTTC. This gives the protein CASSDLAGPSGSEQFF.

The rearrangement uses TRBV12-3 or TRBV12-4 and TRBJ2-7; a weak D match, TRBD1 (6 bases). Trimming cost V 1 base and J 6 bases, with 10 bases left between them. The CDR3 runs 13 residues. CDR3 bases: TGTGCCAGCAGTTTAGGTCAGGGGAGCGAGCAGTACTTC. Encoded protein: CASSLGQGSEQYF.

The V gene is TRBV19, the J gene TRBJ2-2; 9 bases fit TRBD2. Germline lookup yields CDR1 LNHDA and CDR2 SQIVND (reference sequence). The V and J ends lost 6 bases and 6 bases, in that order; junction bases with no gene match: 17. CDR3 size: 18 residues. The CDR3 here is CASSPLGLAGVGAGELFF. The CDR3 coding sequence is TGTGCCAGTAGCCCTTTAGGTTTAGCGGGAGTGGGTGCCGGGGAGCTGTTTTTT. Supplemented by reference TRBV19 and TRBJ2-2, the full variable domain reads DGGITQSPKYLFRKEGQNVTLSCEQNLNHDAMYWYRQDPGQGLRLIYYSQIVNDFQKGDIAEGYSVSREKKESFPLTVTSAQKNPTAFYLCASSPLGLAGVGAGELFFGEGSRLTVL.

The chain uses TRBV28 and TRBJ1-1, with D possibly TRBD1 on 6 matching bases. The CDR3 runs to 15 residues. The germline V and J ends were trimmed by 1 base and 6 bases, with 15 bases remaining between them. The germline gives CDR1 MDHEN, CDR2 SYDVKM. DNA of the CDR3: TGTGCCAGCAGTTTATTTGGGGGCCCGGAGGCTGAAGCTTTCTTT. Amino acid sequence: CASSLFGGPEAEAFF.

Remarks on this clone: The junction departs from the called germline gene at one end, perhaps through a read error. The chain combines TRBV7-7 with TRBJ2-5; 7 bases line up with TRBD1. CDR3 length: 16 amino acids. CDR1 is SSHAT, CDR2 FNYEAQ, per germline (reference sequence). CDR3 region: CASSSLGFGTEETQYF. The CDR3 coding sequence is TGTGCTAGCAGCTCCTTGGGTTTCGGGACAGAAGAGACCCAGTACTTC.

Comment on this clone: The same CDR3 also results from other DNA sequences found in this sample. This chain uses TRBV18 with TRBJ1-5, with D unresolved. This CDR3 has 14 residues. V was trimmed by 2 bases and J by 2 bases, leaving 7 bases between them. The germline gives CDR1 KGHSH, CDR2 LQKENI. CDR3 nucleotide sequence: TGTGCCAGCTCACCATCGGGAGGCAATCAGCCCCAGCATTTT. Translation: CASSPSGGNQPQHF.

This clone has a handful of counts. This sequence joins TRBV19 and TRBJ2-2; 9 bases are shared with TRBD2. Germline lookup yields CDR1 LNHDA and CDR2 SQIVND (reference sequence). This CDR3 contains 16 residues. The V segment lost 6 bases and the J segment 4 bases; nucleotides outside the gene matches: 9. The CDR3 reads CASRVREGRATGELFF. The CDR3, as DNA: TGTGCCAGTAGGGTGCGGGAGGGCCGGGCCACCGGGGAGCTGTTTTTT.

V usage is TRBV5-8 and J usage is TRBJ2-1, with a tentative D call TRBD1 (5 bases). This CDR3 contains 13 residues. Germline assignment: CDR1 SGHTS and CDR2 YDEGEE. V was shortened by 3 bases and J by 9 bases, with 13 bases between the two germline ends. The CDR3 loop is CASSWGQFGEQFF. CDR3 sequence (DNA): TGTGCCAGCAGCTGGGGCCAGTTCGGTGAGCAGTTCTTC.

The CDR3 here is CASSSTWTGGNEQFF. CDR3 nucleotide sequence: TGTGCCAGCTCATCTACTTGGACCGGGGGCAATGAGCAGTTCTTC. The V and J genes are TRBV18 and TRBJ2-1, with D possibly TRBD2 on 6 matching bases. This CDR3 is built from 15 residues. Trimming removed 5 bases from V and 6 bases from J, with 17 bases in between. The germline gives CDR1 KGHSH, CDR2 LQKENI.

As concerns this clone: Additional DNA sequences in this sample encode the identical CDR3. The V gene is TRBV19, the J gene TRBJ2-3, with 9 bases lining up with TRBD1. With 5 bases clipped from V and 0 bases from J, the junction kept 3 bases outside the gene matches. The CDR3 sequence is 15 residues long. CDR1 and CDR2 from the germline V gene are LNHDA and SQIVND (reference sequence). The CDR3 DNA follows: TGTGCCAGTAGTCCTGGGACAGGGAGCACAGATACGCAGTATTTT. This codes for CASSPGTGSTDTQYF.

V usage is TRBV24-1 and J usage is TRBJ1-5, with TRBD1 matching over 10 bases. Germline V lookup: CDR1 KGHDR, CDR2 SFDVKD. There are 13 residues in the CDR3. V shed 9 bases and J 5 bases; nucleotides not matched to a gene: 3. The CDR3 is CATDRGPDQPQHF. CDR3 coding DNA: TGTGCCACCGACAGGGGGCCGGATCAGCCCCAGCATTTT.

The J gene is TRBJ1-4, the V gene TRBV5-4, with 8 bases that match TRBD1. Germline values: CDR1 SGHNT, CDR2 YYREEE (reference sequence). The CDR3 covers 16 residues. Losses at the gene ends were 0 bases for V and 4 bases for J; bases not matched to a gene: 5. The CDR3 loop reads CASSLDPGGLNEKLFF. CDR3 nucleotide sequence: TGTGCCAGCAGCTTGGACCCAGGGGGCCTTAATGAAAAACTGTTTTTT.

This clone was seen just once. This chain links TRBV5-1 with TRBJ2-3; 9 bases agree with TRBD1. V lost 4 bases, J lost 1 base, and 13 bases stayed unmatched. CDR3 length equals 18 residues. Germline loops: CDR1 SGHRS, CDR2 YFSETQ. The CDR3, as DNA: TGCGCCAGCAGCCCGGGACAGGGAACCCTTACACGCACAGATACGCAGTATTTT. This translates into CASSPGQGTLTRTDTQYF. The whole variable domain, filled in from reference TRBV5-1 and TRBJ2-3, reads KAGVTQTPRYLIKTRGQQVTLSCSPISGHRSVSWYQQTPGQGLQFLFEYFSETQRNKGNFPGRFSGRQFSNSRSEMNVSTLELGDSALYLCASSPGQGTLTRTDTQYFGPGTRLTVL.

The V gene is TRBV9, the J gene TRBJ2-7; D ambiguous. The V end was cut by 4 bases, the J end by 0 bases, with 8 bases between. The CDR3 spans 13 residues. CDR1 and CDR2 (germline): SGDLS, YYNGEE. The CDR3 is CASSQSSSYEQYF. CDR3 in DNA: TGTGCCAGCAGCCAGTCCAGCTCCTACGAGCAGTACTTC.

V and J are TRBV9 and TRBJ2-7; 11 nucleotides match TRBD1. The CDR3 is made up of 15 amino acids. The trim removed 4 bases at V and 4 bases at J, leaving 7 bases unmatched. From germline, CDR1 is SGDLS and CDR2 YYNGEE. Here the CDR3 DNA reads TGTGCCAGCAGCCCCGGACAGGGGGCAAAGTACGAGCAGTACTTC. This codes for CASSPGQGAKYEQYF. Based on the CDR3 plus reference TRBV9 and TRBJ2-7, the full variable domain is DSGVTQTPKHLITATGQRVTLRCSPRSGDLSVYWYQQSLDQGLQFLIQYYNGEERAKGNILERFSAQQFPDLHSELNLSSLELGDSALYFCASSPGQGAKYEQYFGPGTRLTVT.

The V gene is TRBV7-9, the J gene TRBJ1-1; 9 nucleotides line up with TRBD1. CDR3 length: 18 residues. Germline CDR1 SEHNR, CDR2 FQNEAQ (reference sequence). With 4 bases clipped from V and 0 bases from J, the junction kept 12 bases outside the gene matches. CDR3 sequence reads: CASSSYSGTGSMNTEAFF. The CDR3 coding sequence is TGTGCCAGCAGCTCCTATTCCGGGACAGGGAGTATGAACACTGAAGCTTTCTTT.

The V and J genes are TRBV28 and TRBJ1-5; tentatively, D is TRBD1 (5 bases). V lost 7 bases and J lost 4, with 23 bases in between. In germline, CDR1 is MDHEN, CDR2 SYDVKM. The CDR3 covers 17 residues. CDR3 in DNA: TGTGCCAGCACCCCTTTACACAGGACCAGCGGGAATCAGCCCCAGCATTTT. Translating it yields CASTPLHRTSGNQPQHF.

The CDR3 sequence is CASSLEGFGGATEQFF. CDR3 nucleotides: TGTGCCAGCAGCTTAGAGGGGTTTGGGGGGGCGACTGAGCAGTTCTTC. V is TRBV11-3 and J is TRBJ2-1, with a possible D match to TRBD2 (7 bases). CDR1 is SGHNT, CDR2 YENEEA, per germline. The CDR3 runs to 16 residues. V lost 0 bases, J lost 9 bases, and 18 bases lay in between.

The chain is built from TRBV11-2 and TRBJ1-2; 7 bases are a match to TRBD1. The germline V gene has CDR1 SGHAT and CDR2 FQNNGV. The CDR3 spans 14 residues. The J segment lost 4 bases and the V segment lost 5 bases, leaving 7 bases of the junction unmatched. The DNA for the CDR3 is TGTGCCAGCAGCCCATTGACAGGGCGCTATGGCTACACCTTC. Protein product: CASSPLTGRYGYTF.

J is TRBJ2-5 and V is TRBV12-3 or TRBV12-4, with 7 nucleotides matching TRBD1. The CDR3 runs to 13 residues. Germline trimming cut 4 bases from V and 7 bases from J; bases unmatched to any gene: 6. The CDR3 loop reads CASSSTGIGTQYF. The CDR3 DNA is TGTGCCAGCAGTTCGACAGGGATCGGGACCCAGTACTTC.

Here the CDR3 reads CAWSVGGQSYEQYF. In nucleotides, the CDR3 is TGTGCCTGGAGTGTAGGGGGACAGTCCTACGAGCAGTACTTC. V is TRBV30 and J is TRBJ2-7, with 7 nucleotides matching TRBD1. Germline V gene sequence: CDR1 GTSNPN, CDR2 SVGIG (reference sequence). The CDR3 is made up of 14 amino acids. The junction had 3 bases not matched to a gene; V was cut back by 0 bases and J by 1 base.

V usage is TRBV7-8 and J usage is TRBJ1-1; the match to TRBD1 covers 7 bases. CDR1 SGHVS and CDR2 FQNEAQ come from the germline V gene. V was pared by 9 bases and J by 0 bases, with 4 bases of the junction left unmatched. CDR3 length: 13 amino acids. In DNA form, the CDR3 reads TGTGCCAGTAGGGGACAGATGAACACTGAAGCTTTCTTT. It yields the protein CASRGQMNTEAFF.

The chain combines TRBV6-2 or TRBV6-3 with TRBJ2-7, with 7 bases matching TRBD2. CDR1 and CDR2 from the germline V gene are MNHEY and SVGEGT. With V trimmed by 6 bases and J by 1 base, 9 bases remained unmatched. The length of the CDR3 is 15 residues. This CDR3 is CASRPGTIFSYEQYF. In DNA, the CDR3 is TGTGCCAGCAGGCCTGGGACTATCTTTTCCTACGAGCAGTACTTC.

The rearrangement links TRBV7-9 to TRBJ1-5; D possibly corresponds to TRBD1 (6 bases). This CDR3 has 14 residues. In germline, CDR1 is SEHNR, CDR2 FQNEAQ (reference sequence). V was clipped by 6 bases and J by 5 bases, with 14 bases between them. In DNA, the CDR3 is TGTGCCAGCAGTTCACAGGGTTCTGATCAGCCCCAGCATTTT. Translated, it gives CASSSQGSDQPQHF.

The rearrangement uses TRBV5-1 and TRBJ2-5; 10 nucleotides agree with TRBD2. CDR3 length: 16 residues. Germline assignment: CDR1 SGHRS and CDR2 YFSETQ. The trim removed 4 bases at V and 1 base at J, leaving 7 bases unmatched. CDR3 DNA: TGCGCCAGCAGCCCGGGCGAGCGGGAGGGCCAAGAGACCCAGTACTTC. Amino acids: CASSPGEREGQETQYF.